Reported below is one T cell receptor (beta chain). Its antigen is still unknown. Listed TCR primers, together with previously described methods, were used for the bulk TCR libraries. Each CDR3 protein is one row after TCRdb ran MiXCR on the PCR reads. The sample records 550,000 to 750,000 distinct CDR3 sequences, approximately 20% being singletons. This sample was taken from a study of molecular identifiers for immune sequencing clone quantification. Study context: Naive CD8 RNA (20,000 or 100,000 cells) was divided into five aliquots, with four sequenced. General study findings and limits: A single cell's spiked Jurkat TCR RNA was reportedly detectable among fewer than 1.1 million naive cells.

Sorting recovered naive CD8 T cells on a CD8+CD4-CCR7+CD45RA+ profile. This CDR3 has 15 amino acids. The germline V and J ends were trimmed by 3 bases and 0 bases, with 10 bases remaining between them. The germline gives CDR1 SGDLS, CDR2 YYNGEE. Sequenced input: naive CD8+ T cells from blood, with Jurkat cell RNA spiked in. This sample's subset: FACS-sorted CD8+CD4-CCR7+CD45RA+ naive T cells. The clonotype was recovered from a human donor in good health. Some libraries in this study had Jurkat cell RNA spiked in. J is TRBJ2-1 and V is TRBV9, with D possibly being TRBD1 (6 bases). DNA for the CDR3: TGTGCCAGCAGCGCTACAGGGTTCTCCTACAATGAGCAGTTCTTC. It encodes CASSATGFSYNEQFF. Together with reference TRBV9 and TRBJ2-1, the CDR3 gives the full variable domain: DSGVTQTPKHLITATGQRVTLRCSPRSGDLSVYWYQQSLDQGLQFLIQYYNGEERAKGNILERFSAQQFPDLHSELNLSSLELGDSALYFCASSATGFSYNEQFFGPGTRLTVL.